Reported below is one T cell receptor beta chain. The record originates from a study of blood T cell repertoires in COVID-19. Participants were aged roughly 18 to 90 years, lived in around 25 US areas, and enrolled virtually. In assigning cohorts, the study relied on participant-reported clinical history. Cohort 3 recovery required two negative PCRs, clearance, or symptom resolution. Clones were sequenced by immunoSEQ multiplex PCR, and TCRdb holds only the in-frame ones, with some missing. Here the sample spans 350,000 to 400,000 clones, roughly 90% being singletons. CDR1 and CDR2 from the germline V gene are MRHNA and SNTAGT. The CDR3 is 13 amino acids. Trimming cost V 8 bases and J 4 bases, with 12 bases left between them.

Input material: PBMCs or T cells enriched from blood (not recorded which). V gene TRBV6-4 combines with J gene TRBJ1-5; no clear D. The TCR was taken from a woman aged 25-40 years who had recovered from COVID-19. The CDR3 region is CASAGEPNQPQHF. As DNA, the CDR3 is TGTGCCAGCGCCGGGGAACCTAATCAGCCCCAGCATTTT.